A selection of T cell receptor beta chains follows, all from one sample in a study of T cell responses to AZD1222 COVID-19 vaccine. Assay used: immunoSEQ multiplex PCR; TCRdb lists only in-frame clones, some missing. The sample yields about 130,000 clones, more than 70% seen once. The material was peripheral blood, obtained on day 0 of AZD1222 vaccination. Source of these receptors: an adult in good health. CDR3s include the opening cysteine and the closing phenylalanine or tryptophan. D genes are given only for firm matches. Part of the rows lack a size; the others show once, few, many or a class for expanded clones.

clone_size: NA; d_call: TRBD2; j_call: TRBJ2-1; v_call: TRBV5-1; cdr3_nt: TGCGCCAGCAGCTTGACAGTTAGCGGGACTGGGGATGAGCAGTTCTTC; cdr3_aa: CASSLTVSGTGDEQFF
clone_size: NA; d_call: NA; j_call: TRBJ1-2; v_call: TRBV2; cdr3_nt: TGTGCCAGCAGTGATATCCAAGGAGGCTACACCTTC; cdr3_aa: CASSDIQGGYTF
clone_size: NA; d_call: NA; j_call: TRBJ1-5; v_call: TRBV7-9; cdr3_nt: TGTGCCAGCAGCGCCATATTCAGCAATCAGCCCCAGCATTTT; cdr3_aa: CASSAIFSNQPQHF
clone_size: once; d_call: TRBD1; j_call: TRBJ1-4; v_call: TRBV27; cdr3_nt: TGTGCCAGCGGACAGCTGACAGGGGTGGAGGAAAAACTGTTTTTT; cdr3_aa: CASGQLTGVEEKLFF
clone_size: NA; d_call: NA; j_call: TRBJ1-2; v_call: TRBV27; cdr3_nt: TGTGCCAGCAGCCCGAGGGGACCTTCCTATGGCTACACCTTC; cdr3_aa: CASSPRGPSYGYTF
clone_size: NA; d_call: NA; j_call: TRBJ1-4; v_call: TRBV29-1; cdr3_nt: TGCAGCGTGCCCGACTACTCTCAAGGGGAAAAACTGTTTTTT; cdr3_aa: CSVPDYSQGEKLFF
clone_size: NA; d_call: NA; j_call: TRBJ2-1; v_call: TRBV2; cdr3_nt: TGTGCCAGCAGCGAGATACGTAGCTCCTACAATGAGCAGTTCTTC; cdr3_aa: CASSEIRSSYNEQFF
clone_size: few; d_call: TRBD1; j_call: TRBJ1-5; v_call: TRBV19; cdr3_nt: TGTGCCAGTAGTCCCCAGGGGGGAAATCAGCCCCAGCATTTT; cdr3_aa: CASSPQGGNQPQHF
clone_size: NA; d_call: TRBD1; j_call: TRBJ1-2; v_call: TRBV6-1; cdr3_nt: TGTGCCAGCAGTGTATGGGACAGCCATGGCTACACCTTC; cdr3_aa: CASSVWDSHGYTF
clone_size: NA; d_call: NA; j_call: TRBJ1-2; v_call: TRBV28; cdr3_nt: TGTGCCAGCAGTTTAATACAGGAGGGAGGCTACACCTTC; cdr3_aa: CASSLIQEGGYTF
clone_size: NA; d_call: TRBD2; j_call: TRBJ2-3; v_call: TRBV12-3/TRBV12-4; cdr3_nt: TGTGCCAGCAGTCTGGAGCGGGAGGGTACGCAGTATTTT; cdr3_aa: CASSLEREGTQYF
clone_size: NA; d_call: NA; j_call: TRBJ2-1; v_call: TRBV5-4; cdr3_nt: TGTGCCAGCAGCCGAACGACGGTAGGCGATGAGCAGTTCTTC; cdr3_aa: CASSRTTVGDEQFF
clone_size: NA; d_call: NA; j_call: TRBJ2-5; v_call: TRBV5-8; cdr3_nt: TGTGCCAGCAGCAAGAGGACAGCGCTAATTCAAGAGACCCAGTACTTC; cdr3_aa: CASSKRTALIQETQYF
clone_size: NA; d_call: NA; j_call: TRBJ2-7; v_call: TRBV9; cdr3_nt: TGTGCCAGCAGCGTAGGGGGAGGACAGGAGCACTACGAGCAGTACTTC; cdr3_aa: CASSVGGGQEHYEQYF
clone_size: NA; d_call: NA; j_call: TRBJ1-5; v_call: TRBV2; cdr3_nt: TGTGCCAGCAGCACGGGACACTATAGCAATCAGCCCCAGCATTTT; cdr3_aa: CASSTGHYSNQPQHF
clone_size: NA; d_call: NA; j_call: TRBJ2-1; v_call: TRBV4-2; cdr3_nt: TGTGCCAGCAGCCAAGTTTCAGGTCTGAGGGGGAGCTCCTACAATGAGCAGTTCTTC; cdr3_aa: CASSQVSGLRGSSYNEQFF
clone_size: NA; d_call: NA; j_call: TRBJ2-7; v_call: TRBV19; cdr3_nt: TGTGCCAGCTCCCCTCGGCGGGACGCGGCCTACGAGCAGTACTTC; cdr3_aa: CASSPRRDAAYEQYF
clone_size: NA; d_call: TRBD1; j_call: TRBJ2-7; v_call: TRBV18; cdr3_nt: TGTGCCAGCTCACGGGACAGGGGGCCGTACGAGCAGTACTTC; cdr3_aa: CASSRDRGPYEQYF
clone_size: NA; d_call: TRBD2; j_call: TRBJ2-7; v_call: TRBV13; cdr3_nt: TGTGCCAGCAGCCTCTGGACTAGCGGAACCTACGAGCAGTACTTC; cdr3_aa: CASSLWTSGTYEQYF
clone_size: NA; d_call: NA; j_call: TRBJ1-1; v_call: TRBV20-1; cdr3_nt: TGCAGTGCTCAACAGGCCCTAGGTGCTTTCTTT; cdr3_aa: CSAQQALGAFF
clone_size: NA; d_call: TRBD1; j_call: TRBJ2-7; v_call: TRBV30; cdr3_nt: TGTGCCTGGAGTGTAGGGACAGCCTCCTACGAGCAGTACTTC; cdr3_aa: CAWSVGTASYEQYF
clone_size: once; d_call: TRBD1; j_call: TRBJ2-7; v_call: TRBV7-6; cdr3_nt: TGTGCCAGCAGCTTAGGACGGGGACAGGTCCCATCCTACGAGCAGTACTTC; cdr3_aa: CASSLGRGQVPSYEQYF